Listed below are T cell receptor beta chains from one sample, sequenced in a study of T cell responses to AZD1222 COVID-19 vaccine. Sequencing used immunoSEQ multiplex PCR; TCRdb keeps in-frame clones, though not all of them. The table shows approximately 110,000 clones, with roughly nine tenths occurring only once. Sequenced material: peripheral blood, taken on day 0 of AZD1222 vaccination. These receptors were collected from an adult in good health. Both conserved end residues are part of each CDR3. The order of the fields is D gene, V gene, clone size, J gene, CDR3 DNA, CDR3 protein. D genes are given only for firm matches. Where a row states a size, it is once, few, many or the class of an expanded clone; other rows omit it.

D: -
V: TRBV11-2
size: -
J: TRBJ2-7
DNA: TGTGCCAGCAGCGCGGGGCTCCCCCCCTACGAGCAGTACTTC
CDR3: CASSAGLPPYEQYF

D: -
V: TRBV6-6
size: once
J: TRBJ1-1
DNA: TGTGCCAGCATCCCGGGACACCTGAACACTGAAGCTTTCTTT
CDR3: CASIPGHLNTEAFF

D: -
V: TRBV6-5
size: -
J: TRBJ1-2
DNA: TGTGCCAGCAGTTACTCGATGGTCGCGGGGAGCGACTACACCTTC
CDR3: CASSYSMVAGSDYTF

D: TRBD1
V: TRBV18
size: -
J: TRBJ2-3
DNA: TGTGCCAGCTCACTAGGACAGGGTAGCACAGATACGCAGTATTTT
CDR3: CASSLGQGSTDTQYF

D: -
V: TRBV14
size: -
J: TRBJ1-6
DNA: TGTGCCAGCAGTAGCTCCTATAATTCACCCCTCCACTTT
CDR3: CASSSSYNSPLHF

D: TRBD1
V: TRBV7-6
size: -
J: TRBJ1-6
DNA: TGTGCCAGCAGCTTAGCTCTGGGGACAGCTTCCTATAATTCACCCCTCCACTTT
CDR3: CASSLALGTASYNSPLHF

D: TRBD2
V: TRBV15
size: once
J: TRBJ2-1
DNA: TGTGCCACCAGCGTAGCGGGACCCTACAATGAGCAGTTCTTC
CDR3: CATSVAGPYNEQFF

D: -
V: TRBV2
size: -
J: TRBJ1-5
DNA: TGTGCCAGCAGTGTTGGGGGCGCGTTTCAGCCCCAGCATTTT
CDR3: CASSVGGAFQPQHF

D: -
V: TRBV7-2
size: -
J: TRBJ1-2
DNA: TGTGCCAGCCGCCTCCGGGGTGAAGGGAACTATGGCTACACCTTC
CDR3: CASRLRGEGNYGYTF

D: -
V: TRBV7-2
size: -
J: TRBJ1-2
DNA: TGTGCCAGCAGCCAGGCTAGGACAGACCGAAGGGATGGCTACACCTTC
CDR3: CASSQARTDRRDGYTF

D: -
V: TRBV19
size: -
J: TRBJ2-1
DNA: TGTGCCAGTAGTGACTCGGACAGCTCCTACAATGAGCAGTTCTTC
CDR3: CASSDSDSSYNEQFF

D: -
V: TRBV7-3
size: -
J: TRBJ2-1
DNA: TGTGCCAGCAGCTCATCTCAGGGCTCCTACAATGAGCAGTTCTTC
CDR3: CASSSSQGSYNEQFF

D: -
V: TRBV16
size: -
J: TRBJ2-3
DNA: TGTGCCAGCAGCCCTTCCTTCACAGATACGCAGTATTTT
CDR3: CASSPSFTDTQYF

D: -
V: TRBV9
size: -
J: TRBJ2-1
DNA: TGTGCCAGCACCACGACTAGCTCCTACAATGAGCAGTTCTTC
CDR3: CASTTTSSYNEQFF

D: TRBD2
V: TRBV5-4
size: -
J: TRBJ2-5
DNA: TGTGCCAGCAGCGAGACTAGCGGGAGCTTCCAAGAGACCCAGTACTTC
CDR3: CASSETSGSFQETQYF

D: -
V: TRBV28
size: -
J: TRBJ1-1
DNA: TGTGCCAGCAGTGGGATTGGGGGGGACGGGAACACTGAAGCTTTCTTT
CDR3: CASSGIGGDGNTEAFF

D: -
V: TRBV29-1
size: -
J: TRBJ1-1
DNA: TGCAGCGTTGATATAGTCAGGGTGAACACTGAAGCTTTCTTT
CDR3: CSVDIVRVNTEAFF

D: -
V: TRBV2
size: -
J: TRBJ1-3
DNA: TGTGCCAGCAGTTCCGGGCCACCCAGCTCTGGAAACACCATATATTTT
CDR3: CASSSGPPSSGNTIYF

D: -
V: TRBV5-1
size: once
J: TRBJ1-1
DNA: TGCGCCAGCAGCCTGACGGGCAGGGGTATGGCGAACACTGAAGCTTTCTTT
CDR3: CASSLTGRGMANTEAFF

D: TRBD2
V: TRBV6-5
size: -
J: TRBJ2-3
DNA: TGTGCCAGCAGTTCGCTAGCGGGGGGGCTCTCAGATACGCAGTATTTT
CDR3: CASSSLAGGLSDTQYF

D: TRBD2
V: TRBV7-9
size: -
J: TRBJ2-7
DNA: TGTGCCAGCAGCCGTACTAGCGGGGCCTCCTACGAGCAGTACTTC
CDR3: CASSRTSGASYEQYF

D: -
V: TRBV11-3
size: -
J: TRBJ2-1
DNA: TGTGCCAGCAGCTTAGATCGGGGCCCCTACAATGAGCAGTTCTTC
CDR3: CASSLDRGPYNEQFF

D: -
V: TRBV5-1
size: -
J: TRBJ1-3
DNA: TGCGCCAGCAGGGAAGGCAGCTCTGGAAACACCATATATTTT
CDR3: CASREGSSGNTIYF

D: -
V: TRBV18
size: -
J: TRBJ2-5
DNA: TGTGCCAGCTCACCGGGGACCACAAGGGAGACCCAGTACTTC
CDR3: CASSPGTTRETQYF

D: TRBD2
V: TRBV7-2
size: -
J: TRBJ2-4
DNA: TGTGCCAGCAGCTACCTGGGGGGGTTTATCAAAAACATTCAGTACTTC
CDR3: CASSYLGGFIKNIQYF

D: -
V: TRBV7-3
size: -
J: TRBJ1-2
DNA: TGTGCCAGCAGCTTATTTCCAGGGAATGCTGGCTACACCTTC
CDR3: CASSLFPGNAGYTF

D: -
V: TRBV28
size: -
J: TRBJ2-3
DNA: TGTGCCAGCACCCCCTGGATTGGGGATACGCAGTATTTT
CDR3: CASTPWIGDTQYF